The clone carrying this TCR beta chain was observed at least ten times. Its matching antigen is unknown. The data belong to a study of T cells in Graves' hyperthyroidism and ophthalmopathy. The CDR3 regions of TCR beta were amplified from RNA transcripts. The HTBI primer set served for first-round RT-PCR of the TCR CDR3. A single record per CDR3 protein comes from TCRdb applying MiXCR to the multiplex PCR reads. The table shows approximately 560,000 distinct CDR3 sequences, with about 15% occurring only once. Study-level findings and limits: Ophthalmopathy stood apart from stable hyperthyroidism in a 13 V-J model. Model predictions of ophthalmopathy came a median 6.5 months before onset.

CDR1 and CDR2 from the germline V gene are MDHEN and SYDVKM. V shed 7 bases and J 0 bases; nucleotides not matched to a gene: 12. This CDR3 region has 18 residues. The patients, who ranged from 18 to 65 in age, presented with newly diagnosed hyperthyroidism lasting under 2 months. Sequenced material: blood. The rearrangement joins TRBV28 to TRBJ2-7; 13 bases line up with TRBD2. This sequence originates from a woman younger than 45 with Graves' hyperthyroidism. The CDR3, as DNA: TGTGCCAGCAAACCACCGGGACTAGCGGGATTCAGCTCCTACGAGCAGTACTTC. This sequence encodes CASKPPGLAGFSSYEQYF.